Below are 21 T cell receptor beta chains sequenced from a single sample in a study of T cell responses to AZD1222 COVID-19 vaccine (dated by TCRdb to the early 2020s). Library preparation was by the immunoSEQ multiplex PCR assay. TCRdb provides this immuneACCESS table in a form limited to in-frame rearrangements. Some clones are lacking; in checked studies, under half of them reflect an unresolved V gene, and why the rest are absent is not known. The table for this sample lists more than 60,000 clones; 75% to 85% of them were counted only once. About 20% of the sample comes from the top ten. According to the study, the label for this sample's time point signals: baseline before first vaccination. This material consisted of peripheral blood, taken on day 0 of AZD1222 vaccination. The receptors shown here come from an adult in good health.

CDR3 protein: CASSFTGTYNEQFF. The CDR3 nucleotides are TGTGCCAGCAGTTTTACAGGGACCTACAATGAGCAGTTCTTC. The chain links TRBV28 to TRBJ2-1, with D perhaps TRBD1 (6 bases). This CDR3 is built from 14 residues. Trimming removed 3 bases at V and 2 bases at J, with 8 bases between. Germline values: CDR1 MDHEN, CDR2 SYDVKM.

V and J are TRBV28 and TRBJ2-7; TRBD2 matches 14 bases. There are 18 residues in the CDR3. The germline gives CDR1 MDHEN, CDR2 SYDVKM. V lost 0 bases to trimming and J lost 2 bases; unmatched junction nucleotides: 6. The CDR3 DNA is TGTGCCAGCAGTTTATGGACTAGCGGGAGGGCCTCGACCTACGAGCAGTACTTC. This translates into CASSLWTSGRASTYEQYF.

This clone came up a few times. The CDR3 reads CASSSFFSGLSSYNEQFF. CDR3 coding DNA: TGTGCCAGCAGCTCCTTTTTTAGCGGGCTAAGCTCCTACAATGAGCAGTTCTTC. The V and J genes are TRBV7-9 and TRBJ2-1, with 7 bases matching TRBD2. CDR1 is SEHNR and CDR2 is FQNEAQ in the germline V gene (reference sequence). V lost 4 bases and J lost 0; bases outside the gene matches: 12. There are 18 residues in the CDR3.

This chain links TRBV7-9 with TRBJ2-2; D is undetermined. The germline CDR1 and CDR2 sequences are SEHNR and FQNEAQ (reference sequence). Trimming took 4 bases from V and 10 from J, leaving 16 bases between them. The CDR3 is 14 residues long. Here the CDR3 reads CASSSPRRIEELFF. As DNA, the CDR3 is TGTGCCAGCAGCTCTCCACGGAGAATCGAGGAGCTGTTTTTT.

The rearrangement joins TRBV18 to TRBJ2-2; TRBD1 is a possible D gene (5 bases). This CDR3 has 16 residues. V lost 0 bases and J 1 base, leaving 9 bases between the germline ends. CDR1 and CDR2 from the germline V gene are KGHSH and LQKENI. The CDR3 region is CASSPPGHRNTGELFF. As DNA, the CDR3 is TGTGCCAGCTCACCACCGGGGCATAGGAACACCGGGGAGCTGTTTTTT.

The chain recombines TRBV27 with TRBJ1-1; 7 bases fit TRBD1. The CDR3 has 15 residues. CDR1 and CDR2 (germline): MNHEY, SMNVEV (reference sequence). The V and J ends lost 7 bases and 8 bases, in that order; junction bases with no gene match: 16. CDR3 loop: CASILTTGLTREAFF. The CDR3 nucleotides read TGTGCCAGCATCCTTACGACAGGGCTCACGAGAGAAGCTTTCTTT.

This clone has just one count. This chain joins TRBV7-2 and TRBJ2-1; TRBD2 agrees at 7 bases. The length of the CDR3 is 15 residues. The germline gives CDR1 SGHTA, CDR2 FQGNSA. With 2 bases clipped from V and 2 bases from J, the junction kept 3 bases outside the gene matches. The CDR3 coding sequence is TGTGCCAGCAGCTTACTAGCGGAGACCTACAATGAGCAGTTCTTC. Its protein is CASSLLAETYNEQFF.

The chain combines TRBV7-9 with TRBJ1-2; possibly TRBD1 for D (6 bases). The ends were cut back, 1 base at V and 0 bases at J, with 12 bases in the middle. The CDR3 covers 16 residues. Germline CDR1 is SEHNR and CDR2 is FQNEAQ (reference sequence). CDR3 DNA sequence: TGTGCCAGCAGCTTAGGGGGGCAGCCTCCTAACTATGGCTACACCTTC. It is translated as CASSLGGQPPNYGYTF.

With regard to this clone: This same CDR3 is encoded by further DNA sequences in the sample. The chain couples TRBV3-1 (or the pseudogene TRBV3-2) to TRBJ1-1; a weak D match, TRBD1 (6 bases). The V gene lost 6 bases and the J gene lost 0 bases, with 11 bases spanning the gap. Germline V gives CDR1 LGHDT, CDR2 YNNKEL (reference sequence). There are 14 residues in the CDR3. CDR3 protein: CASSSQGMNTEAFF. CDR3 nucleotides: TGTGCCAGCAGTTCACAGGGTATGAACACTGAAGCTTTCTTT.

The chain is built from TRBV4-3 and TRBJ1-2; 8 bases align to TRBD1. This CDR3 region has 16 residues. After removal of 3 bases from V and 0 bases from J, the junction contained 6 bases not matched to a gene. Germline V gives CDR1 LGHNA, CDR2 YSLEER. The CDR3 DNA reads TGCGCCAGCAGCCAGATATTGACAGGGGCTAACTATGGCTACACCTTC. The encoded protein is CASSQILTGANYGYTF.

This chain joins TRBV19 and TRBJ2-1, with 8 positions matching TRBD2. The V segment lost 6 bases and the J segment 4 bases; nucleotides outside the gene matches: 11. Germline lookup yields CDR1 LNHDA and CDR2 SQIVND (reference sequence). CDR3 length: 16 amino acids. CDR3 sequence: CASSTPGLGPYNEQFF. In nucleotides, the CDR3 is TGTGCCAGTAGCACTCCGGGACTAGGGCCTTACAATGAGCAGTTCTTC.

The chain recombines TRBV11-2 with TRBJ1-1; D not resolved. The CDR3 is 15 amino acids. V was pared by 2 bases and J by 4 bases, with 14 bases between. Germline V CDR1 and CDR2: SGHAT, FQNNGV. The CDR3 coding sequence is TGTGCCAGCAGCTTACGAAGGGTCGATTCCACTGAAGCTTTCTTT. It yields the protein CASSLRRVDSTEAFF.

The chain joins TRBV13 to TRBJ2-7; TRBD2 is a possible D gene (6 bases). Germline values: CDR1 PRHDT, CDR2 FYEKMQ (reference sequence). V lost 0 bases, J lost 6 bases, and 6 bases lay in between. The CDR3 runs 12 residues. The CDR3 reads CASSLGLAEQYF. CDR3 nucleotides: TGTGCCAGCAGCTTAGGACTAGCCGAGCAGTACTTC.

The V gene is TRBV5-1, the J gene TRBJ1-4, with TRBD1 matching over 10 bases. The ends lost 5 bases at V and 7 bases at J; junction bases unmatched: 11. The CDR3 has 16 residues. Germline lookup yields CDR1 SGHRS and CDR2 YFSETQ. Written as DNA, the CDR3 is TGCGCCAGCAGACTCGTTTGGACAGGGGGGTTTGAAAAACTGTTTTTT. This encodes CASRLVWTGGFEKLFF.

The chain employs TRBV5-1 and TRBJ2-1, with unresolved D. Trimming took off 0 bases at V and 3 bases at J, with 7 bases between the two ends. The CDR3 consists of 14 residues. The V gene's germline CDR1 is SGHRS and CDR2 YFSETQ. CDR3 protein: CASSLAGIYNEQFF. The CDR3 nucleotides read TGCGCCAGCAGCTTGGCCGGAATCTACAATGAGCAGTTCTTC.

V usage is TRBV19 and J usage is TRBJ1-2; 7 bases are a match to TRBD1. Germline V CDR1 and CDR2: LNHDA, SQIVND (reference sequence). The CDR3 runs 13 residues. Losses at the gene ends were 7 bases for V and 8 bases for J; bases not matched to a gene: 10. The DNA of the CDR3 is TGTGCCAGTACCACTCAGGGGGTCGGGGGCTACACCTTC. Translated, it gives CASTTQGVGGYTF.

J is TRBJ2-7 and V is TRBV6-6; D perhaps matches TRBD1 (9 bases). V lost 6 bases and J lost 7, with 28 bases in between. Germline V lookup: CDR1 MNHNY, CDR2 SVGAGI (reference sequence). This CDR3 has 17 residues. CDR3 amino acids: CASRRRTGGAGTREQYF. Written as DNA, the CDR3 is TGTGCCAGCAGACGACGCACAGGGGGCGCCGGGACTAGGGAGCAGTACTTC.

This chain joins TRBV6-5 and TRBJ1-2; 9 bases line up with TRBD1. The CDR3 has 14 residues. Germline assignment: CDR1 MNHEY and CDR2 SVGAGI. V was clipped by 0 bases and J by 5 bases; unmatched bases: 1. CDR3 amino acids: CASSYSDRGYGYTF. Here the CDR3 DNA reads TGTGCCAGCAGTTACTCAGACAGGGGGTATGGCTACACCTTC.

A note on this clone: Within the sample, other DNA sequences also encode this same CDR3. The rearrangement joins TRBV5-5 to TRBJ1-2; a weak D match, TRBD1 (5 bases). This CDR3 spans 14 amino acids. Trimming removed 1 base from V and 0 bases from J, with 7 bases in between. Germline lookup yields CDR1 SGHKS and CDR2 YYEKEE (reference sequence). Written as DNA, the CDR3 is TGTGCCAGCAGCTTGACAGGAACTAACTATGGCTACACCTTC. It yields the protein CASSLTGTNYGYTF.

This rearrangement joins TRBV12-3 or TRBV12-4 to TRBJ2-7; D tentatively reads TRBD1 or TRBD2 (6 bases each). With 5 bases removed from V and 3 bases from J, the gap between germline ends came to 11 bases. The CDR3 is made up of 13 amino acids. The CDR3 region is CASSAGHFYEQYF. The CDR3 coding sequence is TGTGCCAGCAGTGCGGGACACTTCTACGAGCAGTACTTC.

The chain carries TRBV30 and TRBJ1-6; 7 bases line up with TRBD1. There are 14 residues in the CDR3. V trimming: 2 bases; J trimming: 7 bases; junction bases outside the gene matches: 5. In germline, CDR1 is GTSNPN, CDR2 SVGIG (reference sequence). CDR3 in DNA: TGTGCCTGGAGTAGGGGGCCGGTAAATTCACCCCTCCACTTT. Translation: CAWSRGPVNSPLHF.